This TCR beta chain was captured in a study of blood T cell repertoires in COVID-19. The CDR3 sequence is 14 residues long. The germline V gene encodes CDR1 MNHEY and CDR2 SVGAGI. The ends were cut back, 6 bases at V and 1 base at J, with 13 bases in the middle. The protocol was immunoSEQ multiplex PCR, while the TCRdb copy is restricted to in-frame clones and leaves out a portion. The profile covers 300,000 to 400,000 clones, with roughly 90% appearing a single time and more than 7.5% taken by the ten largest. Seattle's cohort entered during active infection and was followed longitudinally. The sample comprised peripheral blood. The gene calls are TRBV6-5 and TRBJ2-7; possibly TRBD1 for D (5 bases). This TCR came from a man between 25 and 39 years old with COVID-19, enrolled during active disease. This CDR3 is CASSHRYGSYEQYF. The CDR3 DNA follows: TGTGCCAGCAGCCACAGGTATGGATCCTACGAGCAGTACTTC.